Given below is one T cell receptor beta chain in context. Its antigen is undetermined. This specimen belongs to a study of coeliac disease. V lost 4 bases, J lost 1 base, and 8 bases lay in between. This CDR3 is built from 14 residues. CDR1 is MNHEY and CDR2 is SVGAGI in the germline V gene. Repertoires were generated with immunoSEQ multiplex PCR, while TCRdb's copy carries only in-frame clones and drops some. The profile shows some 3,100 clones, around 64% of them singletons. Study conclusions and caveats: Largely private TRB repertoires meant most sequences were sample-unique. Active celiac intraepithelial and lamina propria samples had lower TRB and TRG clonality than control samples.

Sequences were obtained from intraepithelial lymphocytes from the gut. This sequence originates from a woman in her thirties or forties. The chain has TRBV6-5 and TRBJ2-1; D gene uncertain. CDR3 bases: TGTGCCAGCAGTTGGTTGCGGTCCTACAATGAGCAGTTCTTC. It yields the protein CASSWLRSYNEQFF.